This TCR beta chain originates from a study of beta chain features in type 1 diabetes. Study-wide findings and caveats: PCR might show a preference for shorter templates, equally across patients and controls. A potential influence of HLA type upon TCRB rearrangement remained unresolved herein. All four CD4+ subsets from Type 1 diabetes patients carried moderately but significantly shorter TCRB CDR3s.

The CDR3 has 13 amino acids. Per the germline V gene, CDR1 is MDHEN and CDR2 is SYDVKM. Trimming left V 3 bases short and J 4 bases short, with 8 bases between. All of the isolated RNA was reverse transcribed, so expressed TCRB transcripts were sequenced. Deep immunoSEQ sequencing covered naive, central memory and regulatory T cell samples. TCRdb keeps only in-frame clones here, not all; method: immunoSEQ multiplex PCR. The table includes fewer than 500,000 clones, about 15% detected once. This clone was observed a handful of times. Its antigen is currently unknown. V usage is TRBV28 and J usage is TRBJ2-3; weak D call: TRBD2 (5 bases). The sequencing input was naive CD4+ T cells from blood. This TCR was recovered from a man in his thirties or forties in good health. CDR3 sequence reads: CASSFQAADTQYF. CDR3 DNA sequence: TGTGCCAGCAGTTTTCAAGCGGCAGATACGCAGTATTTT. Full variable domain (remainder filled in from reference TRBV28 and TRBJ2-3): DVKVTQSSRYLVKRTGEKVFLECVQDMDHENMFWYRQDPGLGLRLIYFSYDVKMKEKGDIPEGYSVSREKKERFSLILESASTNQTSMYLCASSFQAADTQYFGPGTRLTVL.